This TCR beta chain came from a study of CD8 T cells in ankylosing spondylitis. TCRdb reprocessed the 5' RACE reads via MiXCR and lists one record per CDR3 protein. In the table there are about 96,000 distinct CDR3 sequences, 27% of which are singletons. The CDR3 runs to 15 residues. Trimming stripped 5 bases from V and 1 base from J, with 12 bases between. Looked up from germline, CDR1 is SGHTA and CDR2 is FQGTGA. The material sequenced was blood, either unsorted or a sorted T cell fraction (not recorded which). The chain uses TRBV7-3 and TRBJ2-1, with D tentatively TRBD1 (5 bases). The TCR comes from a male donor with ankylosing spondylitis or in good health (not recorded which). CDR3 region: CASSQGAGSYNEQFF. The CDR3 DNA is TGTGCCAGCAGCCAAGGGGCAGGGTCCTACAATGAGCAGTTCTTC. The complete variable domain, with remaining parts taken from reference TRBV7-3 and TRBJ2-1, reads GAGVSQTPSNKVTEKGKYVELRCDPISGHTALYWYRQSLGQGPEFLIYFQGTGAADDSGLPNDRFFAVRPEGSVSTLKIQRTERGDSAVYLCASSQGAGSYNEQFFGPGTRLTVL.